Shown below are 21 T cell receptor beta chains from a single sample sequenced in a study of cytomegalovirus exposure and HLA in healthy donors. PCR primers comprised 60 Vbeta and 13 Jbeta primers. Data came from immunoSEQ multiplex PCR; TCRdb stores just in-frame clones and leaves some out. The sample has around 170,000 clones; about 84% are singletons. Sequencing input: PBMCs. The receptors here all came from a man between 45 and 60 years old in good health and CMV-seropositive.

The chain joins TRBV7-8 to TRBJ2-1, with 9 bases identical to TRBD1. This CDR3 comprises 15 residues. The germline gives CDR1 SGHVS, CDR2 FQNEAQ. J gave up 6 bases and V 4 bases, and 7 bases lay outside the gene matches. The CDR3 sequence is CASSSRTGALNEQFF. The CDR3 coding sequence is TGTGCCAGCAGCTCCAGGACAGGGGCGCTCAATGAGCAGTTCTTC.

The chain recombines TRBV6-5 with TRBJ2-7, with 10 nucleotides matching TRBD1. The CDR3 contains 14 residues. The V segment lost 0 bases and the J segment 5 bases; nucleotides outside the gene matches: 1. Germline CDR1 and CDR2: MNHEY and SVGAGI. The CDR3 nucleotides are TGTGCCAGCAGTTACTCCGGGACAGGGGACGAGCAGTACTTC. This sequence encodes CASSYSGTGDEQYF.

The rearrangement links TRBV14 to TRBJ2-1; D is perhaps TRBD2 (5 bases). Germline CDR1 is SGHDN and CDR2 is FVKESK. The CDR3 has 13 amino acids. Trimming stripped 0 bases from V and 15 bases from J, with 15 bases between. CDR3 loop: CASSQETFRGLFF. In DNA, the CDR3 is TGTGCCAGCAGCCAAGAAACATTCAGAGGGCTGTTCTTC.

V is TRBV6-5 and J is TRBJ2-1; no reliable D call. V was clipped by 2 bases and J by 0 bases, with 8 bases between them. Per the germline V gene, CDR1 is MNHEY and CDR2 is SVGAGI. CDR3 length: 15 residues. The CDR3 DNA reads TGTGCCAGCAGTTACGACTGGAGCTCCTACAATGAGCAGTTCTTC. The encoded protein is CASSYDWSSYNEQFF.

This clone was seen only a few times. J is TRBJ1-4 and V is TRBV18; D is uncertain. Between the trimmed V and J ends, which lost 3 bases and 0 bases, there was a span of 11 bases. Germline assignment: CDR1 KGHSH and CDR2 LQKENI. The CDR3 loop spans 16 amino acids. CDR3 in DNA: TGTGCCAGCTCACCGGCAACAGTGACAACTAATGAAAAACTGTTTTTT. Translating it yields CASSPATVTTNEKLFF.

The rearrangement uses TRBV28 and TRBJ1-3; D not certain. CDR3 length: 15 amino acids. Trimming pared 6 bases from V and 0 bases from J, leaving 12 bases between. Germline assignment: CDR1 MDHEN and CDR2 SYDVKM. The CDR3 nucleotides read TGTGCCAGCAGGATTGACATGAGCTCTGGAAACACCATATATTTT. Translated, it gives CASRIDMSSGNTIYF.

The chain carries TRBV9 and TRBJ2-2; TRBD1 agrees at 7 bases. CDR1 is SGDLS, CDR2 YYNGEE, per germline. The CDR3 runs 15 residues. J lost 3 bases, V lost 4 bases, and 6 bases had no gene match. DNA for the CDR3: TGTGCCAGCAGCCTTACAGGGGCATACACCGGGGAGCTGTTTTTT. It encodes CASSLTGAYTGELFF.

This chain links TRBV28 with TRBJ1-5; D is ambiguous. This CDR3 comprises 14 residues. The V and J ends lost 5 bases and 6 bases respectively, with 14 bases between them. The germline CDR1 and CDR2 sequences are MDHEN and SYDVKM. This chain's CDR3 is CASSPPGSGQPQHF. As DNA, the CDR3 is TGTGCCAGCAGTCCCCCGGGGTCGGGTCAGCCCCAGCATTTT.

This clone appeared a single time. This chain links TRBV7-2 with TRBJ2-1; TRBD1 agrees at 8 bases. The CDR3 runs 15 residues. Germline CDR1 reads SGHTA; CDR2 reads FQGNSA. Trimming took 4 bases from V and 3 from J; bases not matched to a gene: 5. The chain's CDR3 is CASSSTGGSYNEQFF. For the CDR3, the DNA is TGTGCCAGCAGCTCCACAGGGGGTAGCTACAATGAGCAGTTCTTC.

J is TRBJ1-4 and V is TRBV28, with D possibly matching TRBD1 (5 bases). Germline assignment: CDR1 MDHEN and CDR2 SYDVKM. With 5 bases removed from V and 3 bases from J, the gap between germline ends came to 13 bases. This CDR3 spans 15 amino acids. CDR3 nucleotides: TGTGCCAGCAGTCTCGGGGGGACTTCTAATGAAAAACTGTTTTTT. This gives the protein CASSLGGTSNEKLFF.

The CDR3 bases are TGCGCCAGCAGCTTCACCGTGGCAGGGGGTATCGCGACGCAGTATTTT. Translation: CASSFTVAGGIATQYF. The chain is built from TRBV5-1 and TRBJ2-3; 7 bases agree with TRBD1. V shed 2 bases, J shed 9 bases, and the junction held 15 bases outside the gene matches. Looked up from germline, CDR1 is SGHRS and CDR2 is YFSETQ. This CDR3 is 16 amino acids long.

Only a few counts were recorded for this clone. In the same sample, other DNA sequences code for this CDR3. The chain combines TRBV2 with TRBJ2-1; D gene unclear. The CDR3 consists of 11 residues. Trimming took 6 bases from V and 4 from J, leaving 4 bases between them. Germline CDR1 is SNHLY and CDR2 is FYNNEI. The CDR3 DNA follows: TGTGCCAGCAGCCAATACAATGAGCAGTTCTTC. Translated: CASSQYNEQFF. The variable domain in full, completed from reference TRBV2 and TRBJ2-1, reads EPEVTQTPSHQVTQMGQEVILRCVPISNHLYFYWYRQILGQKVEFLVSFYNNEISEKSEIFDDQFSVERPDGSNFTLKIRSTKLEDSAMYFCASSQYNEQFFGPGTRLTVL.

CDR3 sequence: CSAPRVDYGEETQYF. Written as DNA, the CDR3 is TGCAGCGCCCCAAGGGTGGACTACGGGGAGGAGACCCAGTACTTC. The chain uses TRBV29-1 and TRBJ2-5, with D perhaps TRBD2 (6 bases). The V gene lost 7 bases and the J gene lost 5 bases, with 23 bases spanning the gap. The germline gives CDR1 SQVTM, CDR2 ANQGSEA. The CDR3 length is 15 residues.

The gene calls are TRBV30 and TRBJ1-2; TRBD1 might be the D (5 bases). Trimming left V 1 base short and J 8 bases short, with 14 bases between. CDR1 is GTSNPN and CDR2 is SVGIG in the germline V gene (reference sequence). The CDR3 sequence is 13 residues long. CDR3 bases: TGTGCCTGGAGTGGGGGCAGCGGGTCGGGCTACACCTTC. The encoded protein is CAWSGGSGSGYTF.

This chain connects TRBV5-5 to TRBJ1-5, with D perhaps matching TRBD1 (6 bases). The CDR3 consists of 15 residues. The germline CDR1 and CDR2 sequences are SGHKS and YYEKEE (reference sequence). Trimming stripped 2 bases from V and 6 bases from J, with 15 bases between. The CDR3 DNA sequence: TGTGCCAGCAGCTTTAGGGCAGGGGAAGGTCAGCCCCAGCATTTT. This sequence encodes CASSFRAGEGQPQHF.

The rearrangement joins TRBV2 to TRBJ2-1; 8 bases line up with TRBD1. Germline V gives CDR1 SNHLY, CDR2 FYNNEI. The CDR3 covers 15 residues. Losses at the gene ends were 3 bases for V and 4 bases for J; bases not matched to a gene: 5. CDR3 bases: TGTGCCAGCAGTGAGGACAGGGCAGGATACAATGAGCAGTTCTTC. Its translation: CASSEDRAGYNEQFF.

This sequence joins TRBV7-2 and TRBJ2-2, with D hard to call. The V end lost 2 bases, the J end lost 6 bases, and 10 bases lay between the germline ends. CDR1 SGHTA and CDR2 FQGNSA come from the germline V gene. The CDR3 is made up of 14 amino acids. CDR3 sequence reads: CASSLMSGPGELFF. The DNA of the CDR3 is TGTGCCAGCAGCTTAATGAGTGGGCCCGGGGAGCTGTTTTTT.

The chain is built from TRBV7-9 and TRBJ1-4; D not resolved. V lost 1 base and J 6 bases, leaving 12 bases between the germline ends. Germline V gene sequence: CDR1 SEHNR, CDR2 FQNEAQ (reference sequence). The CDR3 consists of 15 residues. CDR3 in amino acids: CASSLVGSGDEKLFF. Written as DNA, the CDR3 is TGTGCCAGCAGCTTAGTTGGTAGTGGTGATGAAAAACTGTTTTTT.

V usage is TRBV19 and J usage is TRBJ1-1, with 9 nucleotides matching TRBD1. The CDR3 consists of 16 residues. The trim removed 5 bases at V and 1 base at J, leaving 8 bases unmatched. Germline CDR1 LNHDA, CDR2 SQIVND (reference sequence). The chain's CDR3 is CASSPPGQGANTEAFF. CDR3 DNA: TGTGCCAGTAGTCCCCCGGGACAGGGCGCGAACACTGAAGCTTTCTTT. Together with reference TRBV19 and TRBJ1-1, the CDR3 gives the full variable domain: DGGITQSPKYLFRKEGQNVTLSCEQNLNHDAMYWYRQDPGQGLRLIYYSQIVNDFQKGDIAEGYSVSREKKESFPLTVTSAQKNPTAFYLCASSPPGQGANTEAFFGQGTRLTVV.

This chain uses TRBV5-4 with TRBJ2-2, with TRBD1 matching over 8 bases. Germline CDR1 SGHNT, CDR2 YYREEE (reference sequence). The CDR3 has 14 residues. The ends lost 2 bases at V and 5 bases at J; junction bases unmatched: 2. The CDR3 DNA follows: TGTGCCAGCAGCTTAGGACAGGGTACCGGGGAGCTGTTTTTT. Residues: CASSLGQGTGELFF.

The gene calls are TRBV19 and TRBJ2-3, with 10 bases that match TRBD2. Germline V gene data show CDR1 as LNHDA and CDR2 as SQIVND (reference sequence). V shed 5 bases, J shed 2 bases, and the junction held 7 bases outside the gene matches. CDR3 length: 16 amino acids. As DNA, the CDR3 is TGTGCCAGTAGTCCCATAGCGGGGGGCTCCACAGATACGCAGTATTTT. It specifies CASSPIAGGSTDTQYF.